These 14 T cell receptor beta chains were all obtained from the same sample, sequenced in a study of metastatic and nonmetastatic thyroid tumors. Until they underwent thyroid surgery, no patient had received any treatment. Using MiXCR, TCRdb re-called clones from the PCR reads. The data hold roughly 41,000 clones, with about 15% observed a single time. The sample comprised blood. These receptor sequences come from a female donor with papillary thyroid cancer or a benign thyroid nodule (not recorded which). Some clones in this sample may be carry-over from other donors' samples.

This clone was observed many times. The chain joins TRBV5-4 to TRBJ1-6; 8 bases fit TRBD1. The CDR3 contains 15 residues. Germline CDR1 reads SGHNT; CDR2 reads YYREEE (reference sequence). Unmatched junction bases numbered 5, after V lost 4 bases and J lost 5 bases. In DNA, the CDR3 is TGTGCCAGCAGCCCCAGGACAGGGAATAATTCACCCCTCCACTTT. It yields the protein CASSPRTGNNSPLHF.

For this clone: A much larger clone sits a single nucleotide away, making a read error possible. The V gene is TRBV7-3, the J gene TRBJ1-6; 7 bases match TRBD1. Germline-derived CDR1 and CDR2 are SGHTA and FQGTGA. This CDR3 region has 16 residues. J lost 8 bases, V lost 5 bases, and 12 bases had no gene match. Here the CDR3 DNA reads TGTGCCAGCAGCGCTACAGGGGCCACAGTGGATTCACCCCTCCACTTT. Its protein is CASSATGATVDSPLHF.

This clone has a count of ten or more. The CDR3 is CASSLSGRGLGGYTF. Written as DNA, the CDR3 is TGTGCCAGCAGCTTATCGGGCAGGGGGCTTGGAGGCTACACCTTC. This chain joins TRBV7-2 and TRBJ1-2, with 8 bases matching TRBD1. The CDR3 runs to 15 residues. Per the germline V gene, CDR1 is SGHTA and CDR2 is FQGNSA. V lost 2 bases and J lost 8; bases outside the gene matches: 10.

This clone occurred many times. The rearrangement links TRBV5-5 to TRBJ2-1, with a weak D call TRBD1 (5 bases). This CDR3 is 12 amino acids long. With 4 bases removed from V and 7 bases from J, the gap between germline ends came to 9 bases. Germline CDR1 reads SGHKS; CDR2 reads YYEKEE (reference sequence). The CDR3 bases are TGTGCCAGCAGCCCGCAGGGTAATGAGCAGTTCTTC. Protein: CASSPQGNEQFF.

This clone was seen at least ten times. Other DNA sequences from this sample encode an identical CDR3 as well. The chain recombines TRBV5-1 with TRBJ2-7; 7 nucleotides agree with TRBD2. Gene TRBJ2-1 matches the end of the DNA better, so the J call may be wrong. Germline V gene data show CDR1 as SGHRS and CDR2 as YFSETQ. The CDR3 sequence is 15 residues long. CDR3 loop: CASSLSGERTYEQFF. CDR3 nucleotides: TGCGCCAGCAGCTTAAGCGGGGAGAGGACCTACGAGCAGTTCTTC.

This clone showed up many times. The chain has TRBV3-1 and TRBJ2-7; 15 positions agree with TRBD2. This CDR3 contains 18 residues. The germline CDR1 and CDR2 sequences are LGHDT and YNNKEL (reference sequence). Trimming removed 1 base from V and 0 bases from J; junction bases left unmatched: 4. The CDR3 nucleotides are TGTGCCAGCAGCCAAGTGGGGACTAGCGGGAGGATCTCCTACGAGCAGTACTTC. Translating it yields CASSQVGTSGRISYEQYF.

V and J are TRBV6-1 and TRBJ1-1; no clear D gene. The germline V gene has CDR1 MNHNS and CDR2 SASEGT. Trimming removed 5 bases from V and 8 bases from J, with 12 bases in between. The CDR3 extends over 12 amino acids. The CDR3 DNA reads as TGTGCCAGCAGTCCGGGCGTAGTAGAAGCTTTCTTT. Encoded protein: CASSPGVVEAFF.

This clone was found many times. This sequence joins TRBV5-1 and TRBJ1-2; 9 bases map to TRBD1. Germline V CDR1 and CDR2: SGHRS, YFSETQ. The CDR3 extends over 12 amino acids. V gave up 4 bases and J gave up 7 bases; unmatched junction bases: 2. This chain's CDR3 is CASSADRGGYTF. As DNA, the CDR3 is TGCGCCAGCAGCGCGGACAGGGGTGGCTACACCTTC. The full variable domain, its missing parts supplied by reference TRBV5-1 and TRBJ1-2, is KAGVTQTPRYLIKTRGQQVTLSCSPISGHRSVSWYQQTPGQGLQFLFEYFSETQRNKGNFPGRFSGRQFSNSRSEMNVSTLELGDSALYLCASSADRGGYTFGSGTRLTVV.

For this clone: One junction end does not reproduce the germline sequence, and a read error may be involved. The gene calls are TRBV2 and TRBJ2-2; D not certain. Germline CDR1 and CDR2: SNHLY and FYNNEI. This CDR3 region has 12 residues. The CDR3 bases are TGTGTCAGCAGTGCTATTGACGGGGAGCTGTTTTTT. Translation gives CVSSAIDGELFF.

This clone was seen ten or more times. V and J are TRBV7-3 and TRBJ2-3; TRBD2 might be the D (5 bases). Germline loops: CDR1 SGHTA, CDR2 FQGTGA. This CDR3 spans 16 amino acids. V shed 5 bases and J shed 4 bases, with 19 bases lying between them. CDR3 sequence: CASSPQPLSSADTQYF. Written as DNA, the CDR3 is TGTGCCAGCAGCCCACAGCCCCTAAGTAGCGCAGATACGCAGTATTTT.

This clone came up many times. The genes are TRBV9 and TRBJ2-2, with unresolved D. V was trimmed by 1 base and J by 6 bases, leaving 7 bases between them. This CDR3 has 13 amino acids. CDR1 and CDR2 (germline): SGDLS, YYNGEE. The CDR3 bases are TGTGCCAGCAGCGTACTAGGGTCCGGGGAGCTGTTTTTT. Translation: CASSVLGSGELFF.

A few counts support this clone. A read error is possible here, since a much larger clone lies one base away. This specimen includes other DNA sequences encoding the same CDR3. The chain links TRBV10-3 to TRBJ2-1; D is possibly TRBD2 (5 bases). This CDR3 has 11 residues. Germline CDR1 is ENHRY and CDR2 is SYGVKD. The CDR3 nucleotides are TGTGCTATCAGTGCAGCGGTTGAGCAGTTCTTC. Translation gives CAISAAVEQFF.

This clone showed up many times. The gene calls are TRBV18 and TRBJ2-7; 7 bases are shared with TRBD1. V lost 3 bases and J lost 2; bases outside the gene matches: 1. Germline values: CDR1 KGHSH, CDR2 LQKENI. The CDR3 is 13 residues long. The CDR3 reads CASSPGQTYEQYF. As DNA, the CDR3 is TGTGCCAGCTCACCGGGACAGACCTACGAGCAGTACTTC.

A word on this clone: At one end, the junction sequence differs from germline, possibly due to a read error. The DNA of the CDR3 is TGTGCCAGCAGCCGAGAAAGATGGTCTATCGGTCCGATATCGAACATCGGGGAGCTGTTTTTT. It yields the protein CASSRERWSIGPISNIGELFF. V gene TRBV14 combines with J gene TRBJ2-2, with no clear D. Looked up from germline, CDR1 is SGHDN and CDR2 is FVKESK. The CDR3 totals 21 residues.